The 32 T cell receptor beta chains given below trace back to one sample, sequenced in a study of CD8+ T cells in alopecia areata (dated by TCRdb to the late 2010s). The library was produced with the immunoSEQ multiplex PCR assay. RNA was extracted from all samples and reverse transcribed into cDNA as template for TCR sequencing. TCRdb obtained this table from immuneACCESS and retained in-frame rearrangements with V and J assigned. These tables miss some clones; where compared with another copy, unresolved V genes account for less than half of the shortfall, and the remainder is unexplained. The sample has some 150,000 clones on record, about 85% of them singletons. Of the sample, approximately 13% falls within the top ten clones. This specimen's time point label, interpreted: roughly 27 days on oral tofacitinib. The label giving this sample's treatment or condition can be read as: oral pan-JAK inhibitor, 5-10 mg twice daily.

This specimen was CD8+ T cells sorted from blood, taken at week 4, from a patient treated with tofacitinib. These receptor sequences come from a human donor with alopecia areata.

The CDR3 here is CASRDPGNIQYF. CDR3 in DNA: TGTGCCAGCAGGGACCCGGGGAACATTCAGTACTTC. This chain uses TRBV6-5 with TRBJ2-4; D possibly corresponds to TRBD2 (5 bases). The V end was cut by 6 bases, the J end by 7 bases, with 10 bases between. The CDR3 totals 12 residues. Germline V gene data show CDR1 as MNHEY and CDR2 as SVGAGI.

The chain uses TRBV19 and TRBJ1-1; D gene unclear. Trimming pared 4 bases from V and 7 bases from J, leaving 10 bases between. Germline CDR1 reads LNHDA; CDR2 reads SQIVND (reference sequence). This CDR3 is built from 12 residues. DNA of the CDR3: TGTGCCAGTAGTAGCGTAAGCGGTGAAGCTTTCTTT. Translation gives CASSSVSGEAFF.

The chain's CDR3 is CSVEVPGHYFYEQYF. The DNA of the CDR3 is TGCAGCGTTGAAGTCCCGGGCCACTACTTCTACGAGCAGTACTTC. The genes are TRBV29-1 and TRBJ2-5; D is uncertain. The J call may be mistaken, given a closer DNA end match to TRBJ2-7. CDR1 is SQVTM and CDR2 is ANQGSEA in the germline V gene. The CDR3 has 15 residues.

The chain employs TRBV12-5 and TRBJ1-5; D remains unclear. The CDR3 covers 14 residues. V lost 6 bases and J 7 bases, leaving 16 bases between the germline ends. Germline CDR1 LGHNT, CDR2 FRNRAP. This CDR3 reads CASGQSGSWQPQHF. CDR3 bases: TGTGCTAGTGGCCAATCGGGGAGTTGGCAGCCCCAGCATTTT. The full variable domain, completed using reference TRBV12-5 and TRBJ1-5, is DARVTQTPRHKVTEMGQEVTMRCQPILGHNTVFWYRQTMMQGLELLAYFRNRAPLDDSGMPKDRFSAEMPDATLATLKIQPSEPRDSAVYFCASGQSGSWQPQHFGDGTRLSIL.

CDR3 region: CASSPQGLQYEQYF. The CDR3 DNA reads TGCGCCAGCAGCCCTCAGGGGCTACAGTACGAGCAGTACTTC. The rearrangement links TRBV4-1 to TRBJ2-7, with a possible D match to TRBD1 (6 bases). The CDR3 contains 14 residues. V was trimmed by 4 bases and J by 4 bases, leaving 14 bases between them. Germline CDR1 MGHRA, CDR2 YSYEKL.

The chain couples TRBV7-6 to TRBJ2-1; TRBD2 aligns across 11 bases. Germline V gene lookup returns CDR1 SGHVS and CDR2 FNYEAQ. The V segment lost 1 base and the J segment 2 bases; nucleotides outside the gene matches: 4. The length of the CDR3 is 17 residues. The CDR3 spells CASSLGVAGGPYNEQFF. As DNA, the CDR3 is TGTGCCAGCAGCTTAGGGGTAGCGGGGGGGCCCTACAATGAGCAGTTCTTC.

The chain has TRBV27 and TRBJ1-3; D perhaps matches TRBD1 (5 bases). The CDR3 covers 16 residues. V was cut by 0 bases and J by 4 bases, with 13 bases left in between. The V gene's germline CDR1 is MNHEY and CDR2 SMNVEV (reference sequence). The CDR3 loop reads CASSLSMGTYGNTIYF. The CDR3 nucleotides read TGTGCCAGCAGTTTATCGATGGGGACGTACGGAAACACCATATATTTT.

The chain combines TRBV29-1 with TRBJ2-3; TRBD2 agrees at 12 bases. V was pared by 7 bases and J by 3 bases, with 11 bases of the junction left unmatched. Germline lookup yields CDR1 SQVTM and CDR2 ANQGSEA. The CDR3 extends over 16 amino acids. CDR3 sequence reads: CSALRLAGEGTDTQYF. The CDR3 nucleotides read TGCAGCGCCCTCAGACTAGCGGGAGAAGGTACAGATACGCAGTATTTT.

The rearrangement joins TRBV5-1 to TRBJ2-1; D may be TRBD2 (5 bases). Germline CDR1 and CDR2: SGHRS and YFSETQ. The V end was cut by 0 bases, the J end by 3 bases, with 16 bases between. The CDR3 totals 17 residues. CDR3 DNA sequence: TGCGCCAGCAGCTTGGGTCCAGTAGCGTCTCTCTACAATGAGCAGTTCTTC. It codes for CASSLGPVASLYNEQFF.

A remark on this clone: Germline is not matched at one junction end, which may reflect a read error. The chain uses TRBV20-1 and TRBJ2-1; D possibly matches TRBD1 or TRBD2 (5 bases each). Germline V lookup: CDR1 DFQATT, CDR2 SNEGSKA (reference sequence). The CDR3 length is 10 residues. This CDR3 reads CSARDRDAVF. In DNA, the CDR3 is TGCAGTGCTAGAGATCGGGACGCGGTCTTC.

The chain couples TRBV19 to TRBJ1-4, with D uncertain. Germline loops: CDR1 LNHDA, CDR2 SQIVND (reference sequence). The CDR3 is 13 amino acids. With 5 bases removed from V and 8 bases from J, the gap between germline ends came to 12 bases. CDR3 sequence: CASSFSDLEKLFF. As DNA, the CDR3 is TGTGCCAGTAGTTTCTCCGACCTAGAAAAACTGTTTTTT.

The rearrangement uses TRBV2 and TRBJ1-1; D is perhaps TRBD1 (6 bases). Per the germline V gene, CDR1 is SNHLY and CDR2 is FYNNEI. V was pared by 4 bases and J by 6 bases, with 12 bases between. This CDR3 comprises 13 residues. The chain's CDR3 is CASSGTGTPEAFF. CDR3 coding DNA: TGTGCCAGCAGTGGCACAGGGACCCCTGAAGCTTTCTTT.

This clone was counted a single time. The chain recombines TRBV7-8 with TRBJ1-5; the D is unclear. There are 14 residues in the CDR3. Germline V gene data show CDR1 as SGHVS and CDR2 as FQNEAQ. Deletions cut 2 bases from V and 5 bases from J, with 10 bases between. CDR3 in amino acids: CASSLSFSDQPQHF. In nucleotides, the CDR3 is TGTGCCAGCAGCTTAAGCTTTTCGGATCAGCCCCAGCATTTT.

The sample holds one count of this clone. V usage is TRBV6-5 and J usage is TRBJ1-2, with D perhaps TRBD1 (6 bases). Trimming removed 6 bases from V and 1 base from J, with 15 bases in between. This CDR3 comprises 15 residues. CDR1 and CDR2 from the germline V gene are MNHEY and SVGAGI. This CDR3 is CASSRVRGINYGYTF. In DNA form, the CDR3 reads TGTGCCAGCAGCCGGGTTAGGGGGATTAACTATGGCTACACCTTC.

The rearrangement links TRBV5-4 to TRBJ2-3; 7 bases are shared with TRBD2. Trimming cost V 4 bases and J 6 bases; bases outside gene matches: 8. The CDR3 length is 14 residues. Germline CDR1 reads SGHNT; CDR2 reads YYREEE (reference sequence). The CDR3 sequence: CASSHGTNVDTQYF. In DNA, the CDR3 is TGTGCCAGCAGCCACGGGACTAATGTCGATACGCAGTATTTT.

This chain links TRBV5-1 with TRBJ2-3; no definite D call. V shed 3 bases and J shed 1 base, with 18 bases lying between them. The CDR3 length is 17 residues. CDR1 is SGHRS, CDR2 YFSETQ, per germline. CDR3 amino acids: CASSSPAGGVRTDTQYF. The DNA for the CDR3 is TGCGCCAGCAGCTCGCCGGCAGGTGGGGTCCGCACAGATACGCAGTATTTT.

This sequence joins TRBV7-9 and TRBJ2-7; 9 positions match TRBD1. This CDR3 is built from 15 residues. Germline CDR1 SEHNR, CDR2 FQNEAQ (reference sequence). The V gene end was trimmed by 3 bases and the J gene end by 3 bases; junction bases not matched to a gene: 6. CDR3 nucleotides: TGTGCCAGCAGCTTCCCCGGGACAGGGATCTACGAGCAGTACTTC. Its protein is CASSFPGTGIYEQYF.

This sequence joins TRBV27 and TRBJ2-7, with 9 nucleotides matching TRBD1. From germline, CDR1 is MNHEY and CDR2 SMNVEV (reference sequence). The CDR3 has 15 amino acids. J gave up 2 bases and V 6 bases, and 8 bases lay outside the gene matches. The CDR3 bases are TGTGCCAGCAGACGGACAGGGGCCCATGCCTACGAGCAGTACTTC. Protein: CASRRTGAHAYEQYF.

The chain employs TRBV30 and TRBJ2-3; 10 positions agree with TRBD2. The germline V gene encodes CDR1 GTSNPN and CDR2 SVGIG (reference sequence). Trimming removed 0 bases from V and 2 bases from J; junction bases left unmatched: 2. There are 15 residues in the CDR3. The CDR3 sequence is CAWSVTSGDTDTQYF. CDR3 nucleotide sequence: TGTGCCTGGAGTGTAACTAGCGGGGACACAGATACGCAGTATTTT.

The V and J genes are TRBV27 and TRBJ2-7; D is possibly TRBD1 or TRBD2 (5 bases each). The V gene's germline CDR1 is MNHEY and CDR2 SMNVEV (reference sequence). V lost 6 bases and J 3 bases, leaving 12 bases between the germline ends. The CDR3 runs 13 residues. Here the CDR3 DNA reads TGTGCCAGCAGCGTGGGACGGAACTACGAGCAGTACTTC. This translates into CASSVGRNYEQYF.

Comment on this clone: Additional DNA sequences in this sample encode the identical CDR3. The chain has TRBV29-1 and TRBJ2-7, with D unresolved. Trimming shortened V by 4 bases and J by 1 base, and 8 bases separated the two germline ends. The germline V gene has CDR1 SQVTM and CDR2 ANQGSEA. CDR3 size: 12 residues. The chain's CDR3 is CSVVAESYEQYF. CDR3 coding DNA: TGCAGCGTTGTGGCCGAGTCCTACGAGCAGTACTTC.

The rearrangement joins TRBV9 to TRBJ2-5; maybe TRBD1 (6 bases). Between the trimmed V and J ends, which lost 3 bases and 2 bases, there was a span of 14 bases. Germline CDR1 and CDR2: SGDLS and YYNGEE. The CDR3 is 15 residues long. The CDR3 DNA reads as TGTGCCAGCAGCGCGGAGACAGGAGTTCAAGAGACCCAGTACTTC. Protein sequence: CASSAETGVQETQYF.

J is TRBJ2-1 and V is TRBV27, with TRBD2 identical over 10 bases. This CDR3 region has 18 residues. Germline values: CDR1 MNHEY, CDR2 SMNVEV (reference sequence). Germline trimming cut 1 base from V and 2 bases from J; bases unmatched to any gene: 8. CDR3 loop: CASSLYPSGSTPYNEQFF. As DNA, the CDR3 is TGTGCCAGCAGTTTATATCCTAGCGGGAGCACACCCTACAATGAGCAGTTCTTC.

This clone was seen only once. The chain has TRBV2 and TRBJ2-1, with 8 nucleotides matching TRBD1. Germline-derived CDR1 and CDR2 are SNHLY and FYNNEI. The junction had 11 bases not matched to a gene; V was cut back by 7 bases and J by 6 bases. This CDR3 has 15 amino acids. The CDR3 region has the DNA TGTGCCAGCAAACTCGCAGGGGGCGGTATCAATGAGCAGTTCTTC. Translated, it gives CASKLAGGGINEQFF.

This sequence joins TRBV30 and TRBJ1-5, with D maybe TRBD1 (5 bases). The CDR3 runs to 15 residues. V gave up 0 bases and J gave up 8 bases, with 17 bases separating them. Germline CDR1 and CDR2: GTSNPN and SVGIG (reference sequence). CDR3 bases: TGTGCCTGGAGTGTGGGAAGGGCCTGGGGCGAGCCCCAGCATTTT. This sequence encodes CAWSVGRAWGEPQHF.

The rearrangement uses TRBV9 and TRBJ2-6; D is unclear. V lost 1 base and J 0 bases, leaving 8 bases between the germline ends. Looked up from germline, CDR1 is SGDLS and CDR2 is YYNGEE. This CDR3 contains 16 residues. The CDR3 is CASSVFGNSGANVLTF. For the CDR3, the DNA is TGTGCCAGCAGCGTATTCGGAAACTCTGGGGCCAACGTCCTGACTTTC.

The chain joins TRBV5-6 to TRBJ1-1; no clear D gene. The CDR3 consists of 13 residues. Germline assignment: CDR1 SGHDT and CDR2 YYEEEE. V shed 2 bases and J shed 3 bases, with 8 bases lying between them. DNA of the CDR3: TGTGCCAGCAGCTTAAGAGACTACACTGAAGCTTTCTTT. It translates to CASSLRDYTEAFF.

This chain connects TRBV11-2 to TRBJ2-2; the match to TRBD2 covers 7 bases. CDR3 length equals 14 residues. Trimming removed 5 bases from V and 6 bases from J; junction bases left unmatched: 6. Germline V gives CDR1 SGHAT, CDR2 FQNNGV. CDR3 protein: CASSDWDYPGELFF. The CDR3 nucleotides read TGTGCCAGCAGCGACTGGGACTACCCCGGGGAGCTGTTTTTT. Full variable domain (remainder filled in from reference TRBV11-2 and TRBJ2-2): EAGVAQSPRYKIIEKRQSVAFWCNPISGHATLYWYQQILGQGPKLLIQFQNNGVVDDSQLPKDRFSAERLKGVDSTLKIQPAKLEDSAVYLCASSDWDYPGELFFGEGSRLTVL.

This chain links TRBV7-2 with TRBJ2-3; no definite D call. Germline lookup yields CDR1 SGHTA and CDR2 FQGNSA. The V and J ends lost 4 bases and 6 bases respectively, with 17 bases between them. The CDR3 length is 15 residues. The CDR3 DNA follows: TGTGCCAGCAGCTCCCAGACGCTAGTTCGGGATACGCAGTATTTT. Translated, it gives CASSSQTLVRDTQYF.

CDR3 protein: CASSDSNEQFF. In DNA form, the CDR3 reads TGTGCCAGCAGCGATAGCAATGAGCAGTTCTTC. The chain couples TRBV2 to TRBJ2-1; D is unclear. CDR1 SNHLY and CDR2 FYNNEI come from the germline V gene. The CDR3 contains 11 residues. With 6 bases removed from V and 6 bases from J, the gap between germline ends came to 6 bases.

This chain links TRBV2 with TRBJ1-1; TRBD1 is a possible D gene (6 bases). The germline CDR1 and CDR2 sequences are SNHLY and FYNNEI. CDR3 length: 10 amino acids. V lost 10 bases to trimming and J lost 8 bases, with 11 bases between them. CDR3 DNA sequence: TGTGCCATCGGACAGATGGAAGCTTTCTTT. Translating gives CAIGQMEAFF.

This clone has just one count. CDR3 loop: CSVEDREAGRGYTF. The DNA for the CDR3 is TGCAGCGTTGAAGACAGGGAGGCTGGTCGAGGCTACACCTTC. The rearrangement joins TRBV29-1 to TRBJ1-2; maybe TRBD1 (5 bases). From germline, CDR1 is SQVTM and CDR2 ANQGSEA. This CDR3 spans 14 amino acids. Trimming removed 0 bases from V and 8 bases from J, with 16 bases in between. Combining the CDR3 with reference TRBV29-1 and TRBJ1-2 gives the whole variable domain SAVISQKPSRDICQRGTSLTIQCQVDSQVTMMFWYRQQPGQSLTLIATANQGSEATYESGFVIDKFPISRPNLTFSTLTVSNMSPEDSSIYLCSVEDREAGRGYTFGSGTRLTVV.